The subject of this entry is one T cell receptor beta chain. Its cognate antigen is unknown. The sample has other DNA sequences that encode this CDR3 too. Germline V CDR1 and CDR2: MGHRA, YSYEKL. Trimming took off 5 bases at V and 2 bases at J, with 9 bases between the two ends. This CDR3 is 13 amino acids long. This entry is derived from a study of CD8+ T cells in alopecia areata. Study-level findings and limits: Although TCR sharing was seen in mice, sharing across patients was less clear, possibly for HLA-related reasons.

Specified treatment: oral pan-JAK inhibitor, 5-10 mg twice daily. Both CD4+ and CD8+ T cells were separated by sorting PBMCs. Investigators isolated RNA and reverse transcribed it into cDNA to act as the sequencing template. TCRdb keeps only in-frame clones here, not all; method: immunoSEQ multiplex PCR. The data contain more than 100,000 clones, just over 85% of them seen just once; the ten biggest clones take up around 10%. The V gene is TRBV4-1, the J gene TRBJ2-5; weak D call: TRBD1 (6 bases). The sequencing here drew on CD8+ T cells sorted from blood, taken around week 30, from a patient treated with tofacitinib. This sequence was found in a human donor with alopecia areata. This CDR3 is CASSSTGQETQYF. CDR3 DNA sequence: TGCGCCAGCAGCTCTACAGGGCAAGAGACCCAGTACTTC.